A selection of T cell receptor beta chains follows, all from one sample in a study of response to subunit inactivated influenza vaccine. TCRdb redid the calling of the RT-PCR reads with MiXCR, one entry per CDR3 protein. Here the sample spans about 540,000 distinct CDR3 sequences, approximately 20% being singletons. The same specimen was also included in a second study, on T cells expressing NK-cell markers.

The sequenced sample was CD4+ T cells sorted from PBMCs, obtained roughly 12 days after vaccination. These receptors originate from a man over 45 who received an inactivated influenza vaccine. Each CDR3 is given without its conserved first and last residue.

j_gene	len	v_gene	CDR3aa
TRBJ1-2	10	TRBV28	ASSPFNYGYT
TRBJ2-3	12	TRBV20-1	SASFGNRADTQY
TRBJ2-1	14	TRBV7-8	ASSSEQLSTYNEQF
TRBJ2-4	12	TRBV6-1	ASSPAGGGNIQY
TRBJ2-7	13	TRBV7-2	ASRPEAGGSYEQY
TRBJ1-1	11	TRBV25-1	ASKGSLSTEAF
TRBJ1-1	11	TRBV7-2	ASTLEGHTEAF
TRBJ2-3	14	TRBV7-9	ASSLLLAGGPDTQY
TRBJ2-1	13	TRBV29-1	SVGGRLAEYNEQF
TRBJ1-6	12	TRBV6-1	ATSGGANNSPLH
TRBJ2-7	13	TRBV7-9	ASSLPSGTGTGQY
TRBJ2-5	10	TRBV6-5	ARTPGWETQY
TRBJ2-7	12	TRBV12-3/TRBV12-4	ASSSGTGPYEQY
TRBJ2-3	12	TRBV20-1	SARDSGNTDTQY
TRBJ1-2	14	TRBV10-3	AISEMGGAHGYGYT
TRBJ2-1	12	TRBV7-7	ASSLDVGYNEQF
TRBJ1-2	11	TRBV6-1	ASRAPGTYGYT
TRBJ1-3	12	TRBV6-1	ASRQGQGENTIY
TRBJ2-7	13	TRBV7-9	ASSSFGRGSYEQY
TRBJ2-7	9	TRBV29-1	SVNTGSEQY
TRBJ1-5	13	TRBV28	ASSSRGTPNQPQH
TRBJ1-6	12	TRBV2	ASSLRGRNSPLH
TRBJ2-1	10	TRBV6-6	ASKGGSNEQF
TRBJ2-1	13	TRBV4-2	ASSQEGSSYNEQF
TRBJ1-6	11	TRBV7-2	ASPLPGGSPLH
TRBJ2-5	14	TRBV11-2	ASSSIAGGPYETQY
TRBJ2-3	11	TRBV5-5	ASSLERADTQY
TRBJ2-3	13	TRBV28	ASSSLRRASDTQY
TRBJ2-1	13	TRBV7-6	ASSLQAGVYNEQF
TRBJ2-1	13	TRBV20-1	SARGTGSGVYEQF
TRBJ2-5	12	TRBV15	ATSRDHGGETQY
TRBJ2-5	12	TRBV20-1	SARVGQGQETQY
TRBJ1-1	12	TRBV12-3/TRBV12-4	ASSLSAEGTEAF
TRBJ2-2	12	TRBV6-2/TRBV6-3	ASSNRVNTGELF
TRBJ2-7	12	TRBV7-9	ASSLAVQGGEQY
TRBJ1-6	13	TRBV5-1	ASSLGGVGNSPLH
TRBJ1-2	11	TRBV2	ASSFDRGPFDT
TRBJ1-4	10	TRBV18	ASSPEAEKLF
TRBJ2-5	14	TRBV12-3/TRBV12-4	ASSPNDRGPQETQY
TRBJ1-2	8	TRBV5-1	ASLEDGGT
TRBJ2-5	14	TRBV4-2	ASSQESGGNQETQY
TRBJ2-2	12	TRBV7-2	ASSLMLNTGELF
TRBJ2-1	16	TRBV23-1	ASSQSGPTMDRNNEQF
TRBJ1-5	13	TRBV29-1	SASTGKGGNQPQH
TRBJ2-7	13	TRBV6-5	ASSYRTGKGYEQY
TRBJ2-1	18	TRBV11-1	ASSPTRGLAGISSYNEQF
TRBJ1-1	12	TRBV5-1	ASSLGGENTEAF
TRBJ1-1	11	TRBV7-2	ASSSVPGGEAF
TRBJ2-1	13	TRBV7-9	ASLGTSGSWNEQF
TRBJ1-4	12	TRBV7-2	ASSSRQGPEKLF
TRBJ2-5	14	TRBV4-1	ASSQGLGTGVETQY
TRBJ2-1	12	TRBV12-5	ASGAPGTSNEQF
TRBJ2-2	13	TRBV7-9	ASSLVVANTGELF
TRBJ2-7	10	TRBV29-1	SATGLSYEQY
TRBJ2-5	13	TRBV15	ATSRGGQNQETQY
TRBJ2-2	15	TRBV12-3/TRBV12-4	ASSSRGRGDYTGELF
TRBJ2-1	10	TRBV12-3/TRBV12-4	ASTVDVNEQF
TRBJ2-3	14	TRBV10-3	AISEQGPPSTDTQY
TRBJ1-4	15	TRBV20-1	SAPKRTGISTNEKLF
TRBJ1-2	13	TRBV5-1	ASSLDGRTNYGYT